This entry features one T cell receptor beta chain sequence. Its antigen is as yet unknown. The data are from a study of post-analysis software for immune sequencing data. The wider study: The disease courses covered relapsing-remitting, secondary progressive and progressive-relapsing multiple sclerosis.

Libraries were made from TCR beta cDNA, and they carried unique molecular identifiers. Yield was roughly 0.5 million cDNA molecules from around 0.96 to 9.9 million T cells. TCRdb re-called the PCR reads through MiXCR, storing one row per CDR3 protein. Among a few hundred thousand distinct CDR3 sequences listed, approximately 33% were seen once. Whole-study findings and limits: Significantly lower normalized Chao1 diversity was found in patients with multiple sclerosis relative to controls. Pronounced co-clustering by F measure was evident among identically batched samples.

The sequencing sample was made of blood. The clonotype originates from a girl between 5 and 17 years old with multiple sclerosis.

The chain's CDR3 is CASREGLKITGELFF. The CDR3 DNA reads as TGCGCCAGCAGAGAAGGACTAAAGATCACCGGGGAGCTGTTTTTT. The rearrangement links TRBV4-1 to TRBJ2-2; D perhaps matches TRBD2 (6 bases). CDR3 length equals 15 residues. Trimming took off 6 bases at V and 4 bases at J, with 15 bases between the two ends. Germline CDR1 and CDR2: MGHRA and YSYEKL.